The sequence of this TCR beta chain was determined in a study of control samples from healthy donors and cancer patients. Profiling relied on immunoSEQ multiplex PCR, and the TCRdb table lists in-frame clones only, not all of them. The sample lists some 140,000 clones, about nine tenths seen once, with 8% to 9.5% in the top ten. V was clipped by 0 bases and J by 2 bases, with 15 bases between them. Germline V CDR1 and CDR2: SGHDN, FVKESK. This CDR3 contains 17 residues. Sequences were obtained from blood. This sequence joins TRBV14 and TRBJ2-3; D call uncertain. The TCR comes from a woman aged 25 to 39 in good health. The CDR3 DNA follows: TGTGCCAGCAGCCAAGAATATGGAAAACTGGTCACAGATACGCAGTATTTT. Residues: CASSQEYGKLVTDTQYF. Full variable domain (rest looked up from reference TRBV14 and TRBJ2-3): EAGVTQFPSHSVIEKGQTVTLRCDPISGHDNLYWYRRVMGKEIKFLLHFVKESKQDESGMPNNRFLAERTGGTYSTLKVQPAELEDSGVYFCASSQEYGKLVTDTQYFGPGTRLTVL.